This T cell receptor beta chain originates from a study of blood T cell repertoires in COVID-19. Looking at the study overall: Specimens from acute and convalescent COVID-19 originated in the United States, Italy and Spain. PBMCs, B-cell-depleted T cells, or T cells were the source of the cDNA or gDNA that made up the material.

Enrolment of Seattle patients took place during active infection, and they were followed longitudinally. This clone was counted a single time. In the authors' workflow: Reference gene primer amplification gave nucleated cell count estimates. Profiled with immunoSEQ multiplex PCR; TCRdb holds only in-frame clones, not every one. V and J calls and clone size come straight from that table; D and trimming were deduced from the DNA. Seen here are roughly 500,000 clones, 89% observed once, and the top ten hold around 0.92%. Trimming took off 1 base at V and 7 bases at J, with 14 bases between the two ends. The CDR3 sequence is 15 residues long. Germline V gives CDR1 LNHDA, CDR2 SQIVND (reference sequence).

Sequenced sample: peripheral blood. The chain carries TRBV19 and TRBJ1-5; the D is unclear. The receptor's source is a man between 18 and 29 years old with COVID-19, enrolled during active disease. The CDR3 sequence: CASSIAEGTWQPQHF. CDR3 in DNA: TGTGCCAGTAGTATAGCAGAGGGAACCTGGCAGCCCCAGCATTTT.